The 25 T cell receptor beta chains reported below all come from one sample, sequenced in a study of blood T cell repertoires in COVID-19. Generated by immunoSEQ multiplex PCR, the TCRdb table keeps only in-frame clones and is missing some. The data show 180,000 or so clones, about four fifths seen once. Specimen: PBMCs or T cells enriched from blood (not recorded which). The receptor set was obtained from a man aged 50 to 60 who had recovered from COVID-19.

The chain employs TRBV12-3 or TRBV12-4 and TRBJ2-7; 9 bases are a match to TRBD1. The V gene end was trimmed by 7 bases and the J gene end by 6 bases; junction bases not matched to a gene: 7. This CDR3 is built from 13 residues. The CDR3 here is CASIRDREPEQYF. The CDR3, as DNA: TGTGCCAGCATACGGGACAGGGAACCCGAGCAGTACTTC.

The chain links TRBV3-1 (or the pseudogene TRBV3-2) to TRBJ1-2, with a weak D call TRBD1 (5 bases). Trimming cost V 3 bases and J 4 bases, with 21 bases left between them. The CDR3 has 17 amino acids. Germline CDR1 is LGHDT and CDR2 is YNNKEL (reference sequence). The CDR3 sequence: CASSHVGKGVGGYGYTF. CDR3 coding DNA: TGTGCCAGCAGCCATGTAGGGAAAGGGGTAGGTGGCTATGGCTACACCTTC.

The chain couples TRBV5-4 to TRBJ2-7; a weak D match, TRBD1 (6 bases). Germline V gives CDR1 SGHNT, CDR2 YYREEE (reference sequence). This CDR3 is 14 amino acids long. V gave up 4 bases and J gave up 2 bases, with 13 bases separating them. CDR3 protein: CASSLRDNPYEQYF. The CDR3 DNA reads TGTGCCAGCAGCCTCCGGGACAACCCCTACGAGCAGTACTTC.

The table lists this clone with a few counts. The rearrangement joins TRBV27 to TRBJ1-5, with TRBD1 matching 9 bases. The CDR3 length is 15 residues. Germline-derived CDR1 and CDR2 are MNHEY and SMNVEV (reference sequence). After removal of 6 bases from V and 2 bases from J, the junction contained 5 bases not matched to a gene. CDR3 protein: CASRLDRGGNQPQHF. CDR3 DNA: TGTGCCAGCAGACTAGACAGGGGGGGCAATCAGCCCCAGCATTTT.

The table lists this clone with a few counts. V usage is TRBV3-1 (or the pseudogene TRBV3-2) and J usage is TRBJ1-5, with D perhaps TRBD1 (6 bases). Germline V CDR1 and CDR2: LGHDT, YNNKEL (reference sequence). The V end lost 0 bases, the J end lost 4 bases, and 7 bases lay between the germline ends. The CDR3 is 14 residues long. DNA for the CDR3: TGTGCCAGCAGCCAAGACAGGGGTAATCAGCCCCAGCATTTT. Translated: CASSQDRGNQPQHF.

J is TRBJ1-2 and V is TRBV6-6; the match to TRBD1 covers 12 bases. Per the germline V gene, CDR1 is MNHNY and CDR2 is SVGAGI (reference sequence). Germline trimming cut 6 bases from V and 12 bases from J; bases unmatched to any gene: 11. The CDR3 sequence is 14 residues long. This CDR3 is CASRRDGTGGVNTF. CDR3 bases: TGTGCCAGCAGAAGAGACGGGACAGGGGGCGTGAACACCTTC.

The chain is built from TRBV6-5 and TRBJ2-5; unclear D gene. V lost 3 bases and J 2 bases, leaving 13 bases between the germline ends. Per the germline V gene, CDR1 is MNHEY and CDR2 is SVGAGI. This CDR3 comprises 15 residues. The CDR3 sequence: CASSYPRSSQETQYF. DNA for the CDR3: TGTGCCAGCAGTTATCCCAGGTCCTCTCAAGAGACCCAGTACTTC.

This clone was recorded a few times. CDR3 sequence (DNA): TGTGCCAGCAGTTTGAGGGCCGGGGAGCTGTTTTTT. It is translated as CASSLRAGELFF. This rearrangement joins TRBV28 to TRBJ2-2; D is possibly TRBD2 (5 bases). CDR1 and CDR2 from the germline V gene are MDHEN and SYDVKM. The CDR3 covers 12 residues. V was pared by 3 bases and J by 6 bases, with 5 bases between.

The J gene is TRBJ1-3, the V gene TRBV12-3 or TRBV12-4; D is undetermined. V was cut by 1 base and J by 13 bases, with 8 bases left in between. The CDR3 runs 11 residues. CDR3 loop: CASSLGGGIYF. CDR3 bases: TGTGCCAGCAGTTTAGGAGGAGGGATATATTTT.

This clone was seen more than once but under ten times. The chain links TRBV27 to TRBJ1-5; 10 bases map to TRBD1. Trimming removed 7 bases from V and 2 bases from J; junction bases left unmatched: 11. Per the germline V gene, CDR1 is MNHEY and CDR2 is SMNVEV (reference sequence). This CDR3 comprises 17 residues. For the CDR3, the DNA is TGTGCCAGCAAGGGGGGGACAGGGGTTTCGGGCAATCAGCCCCAGCATTTT. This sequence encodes CASKGGTGVSGNQPQHF.

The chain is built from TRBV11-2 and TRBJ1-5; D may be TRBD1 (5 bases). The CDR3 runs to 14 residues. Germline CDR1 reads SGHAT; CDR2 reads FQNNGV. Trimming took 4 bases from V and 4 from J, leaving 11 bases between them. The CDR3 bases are TGTGCCAGCAGCTCGGGACTGCCAAATCAGCCCCAGCATTTT. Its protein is CASSSGLPNQPQHF.

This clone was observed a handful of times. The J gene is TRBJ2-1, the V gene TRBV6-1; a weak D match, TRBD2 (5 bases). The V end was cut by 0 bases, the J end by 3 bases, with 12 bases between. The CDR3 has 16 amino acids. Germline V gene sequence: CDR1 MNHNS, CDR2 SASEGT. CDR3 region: CASSEALRAGYNEQFF. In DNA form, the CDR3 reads TGTGCCAGCAGTGAAGCCCTTAGGGCGGGCTACAATGAGCAGTTCTTC.

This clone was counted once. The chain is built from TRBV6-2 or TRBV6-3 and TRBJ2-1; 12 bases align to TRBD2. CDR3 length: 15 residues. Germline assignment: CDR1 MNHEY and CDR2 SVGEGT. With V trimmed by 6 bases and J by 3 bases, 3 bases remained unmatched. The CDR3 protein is CASSQTSGSYNEQFF. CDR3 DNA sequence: TGTGCCAGCAGCCAGACTAGCGGGAGCTACAATGAGCAGTTCTTC.

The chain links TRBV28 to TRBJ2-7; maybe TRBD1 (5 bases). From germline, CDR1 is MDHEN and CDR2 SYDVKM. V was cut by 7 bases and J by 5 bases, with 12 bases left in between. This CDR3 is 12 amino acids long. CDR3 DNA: TGTGCCAGCAATGCAGGGTTCCACGAGCAGTACTTC. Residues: CASNAGFHEQYF.

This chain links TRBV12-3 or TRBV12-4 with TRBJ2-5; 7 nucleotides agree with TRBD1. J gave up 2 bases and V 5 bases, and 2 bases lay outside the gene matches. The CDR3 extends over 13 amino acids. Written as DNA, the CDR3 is TGTGCCAGCAGTACAGGGGCACAAGAGACCCAGTACTTC. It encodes CASSTGAQETQYF.

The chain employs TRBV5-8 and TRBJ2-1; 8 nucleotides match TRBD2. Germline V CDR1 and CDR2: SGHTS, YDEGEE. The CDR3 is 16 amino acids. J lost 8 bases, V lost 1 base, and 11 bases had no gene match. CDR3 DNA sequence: TGTGCCAGCAGCTTGTTCATCGGGACTAGAGCGGATGAGCAGTTCTTC. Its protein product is CASSLFIGTRADEQFF. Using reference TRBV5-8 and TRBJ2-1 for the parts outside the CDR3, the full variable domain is EAGVTQSPTHLIKTRGQQATLRCSPISGHTSVYWYQQALGLGLQFLLWYDEGEERNRGNFPPRFSGRQFPNYSSELNVNALELEDSALYLCASSLFIGTRADEQFFGPGTRLTVL.

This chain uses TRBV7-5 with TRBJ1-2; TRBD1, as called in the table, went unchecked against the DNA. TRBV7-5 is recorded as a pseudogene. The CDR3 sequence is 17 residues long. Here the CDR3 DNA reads TGTGTCAGAAGCTTAGCTCGACAGGGAAGAGCTAACTATGGCTACACCTTC. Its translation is CVRSLARQGRANYGYTF.

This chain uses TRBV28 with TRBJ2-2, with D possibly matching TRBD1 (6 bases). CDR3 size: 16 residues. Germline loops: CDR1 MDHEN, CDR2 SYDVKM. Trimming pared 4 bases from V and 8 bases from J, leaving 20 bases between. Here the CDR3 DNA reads TGTGCCAGCAGTTCTCCCGGGACATCGATCCCGGGGGAGCTGTTTTTT. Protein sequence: CASSSPGTSIPGELFF.

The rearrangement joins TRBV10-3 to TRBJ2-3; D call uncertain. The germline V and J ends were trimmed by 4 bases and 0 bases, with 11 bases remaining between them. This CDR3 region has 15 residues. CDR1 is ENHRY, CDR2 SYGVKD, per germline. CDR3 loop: CAISVHPSSTDTQYF. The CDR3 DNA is TGTGCCATCAGTGTACACCCCAGTAGCACAGATACGCAGTATTTT.

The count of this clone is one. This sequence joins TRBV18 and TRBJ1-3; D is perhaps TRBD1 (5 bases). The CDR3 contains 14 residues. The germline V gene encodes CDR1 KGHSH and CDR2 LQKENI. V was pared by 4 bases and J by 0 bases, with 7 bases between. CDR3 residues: CASSRGDSGNTIYF. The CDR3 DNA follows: TGTGCCAGCTCACGGGGGGACTCTGGAAACACCATATATTTT.

In nucleotides, the CDR3 is TGTGCCAGCAGTGACAGCTCCTATAATTCACCCCTCCACTTT. Its protein is CASSDSSYNSPLHF. This chain uses TRBV2 with TRBJ1-6; D not certain. With 3 bases removed from V and 0 bases from J, the gap between germline ends came to 3 bases. From germline, CDR1 is SNHLY and CDR2 FYNNEI. CDR3 length: 14 amino acids.

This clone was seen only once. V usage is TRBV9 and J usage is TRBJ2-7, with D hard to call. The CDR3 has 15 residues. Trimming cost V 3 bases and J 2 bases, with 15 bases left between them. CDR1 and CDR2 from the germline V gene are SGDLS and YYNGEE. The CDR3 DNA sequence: TGTGCCAGCAGCGCCGTGACTCGAGAAACCTACGAGCAGTACTTC. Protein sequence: CASSAVTRETYEQYF.

CDR3 protein: CASSVGGRQVAEQFF. CDR3 in DNA: TGTGCCAGCAGCGTAGGGGGGCGACAGGTGGCTGAGCAGTTCTTC. The chain carries TRBV9 and TRBJ2-1, with a weak D call TRBD1 (6 bases). Trimming took off 0 bases at V and 9 bases at J, with 16 bases between the two ends. Germline V gives CDR1 SGDLS, CDR2 YYNGEE. This CDR3 has 15 residues. The full variable domain, rest sourced from reference TRBV9 and TRBJ2-1, is DSGVTQTPKHLITATGQRVTLRCSPRSGDLSVYWYQQSLDQGLQFLIQYYNGEERAKGNILERFSAQQFPDLHSELNLSSLELGDSALYFCASSVGGRQVAEQFFGPGTRLTVL.

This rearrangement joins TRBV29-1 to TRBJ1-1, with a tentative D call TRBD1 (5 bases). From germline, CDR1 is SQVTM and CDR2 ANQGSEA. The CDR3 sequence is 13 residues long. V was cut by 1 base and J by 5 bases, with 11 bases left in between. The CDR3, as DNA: TGCAGCGTTGAAGGCAGGGTAGGTACTGAAGCTTTCTTT. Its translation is CSVEGRVGTEAFF.

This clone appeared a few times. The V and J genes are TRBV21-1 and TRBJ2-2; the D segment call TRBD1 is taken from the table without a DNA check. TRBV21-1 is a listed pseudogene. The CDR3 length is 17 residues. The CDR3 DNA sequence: TGTGCCAGCAGCTTCCCCGGGACAGGGGGCAGGGGAGGGGAGCTGTTTTTT. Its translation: CASSFPGTGGRGGELFF.